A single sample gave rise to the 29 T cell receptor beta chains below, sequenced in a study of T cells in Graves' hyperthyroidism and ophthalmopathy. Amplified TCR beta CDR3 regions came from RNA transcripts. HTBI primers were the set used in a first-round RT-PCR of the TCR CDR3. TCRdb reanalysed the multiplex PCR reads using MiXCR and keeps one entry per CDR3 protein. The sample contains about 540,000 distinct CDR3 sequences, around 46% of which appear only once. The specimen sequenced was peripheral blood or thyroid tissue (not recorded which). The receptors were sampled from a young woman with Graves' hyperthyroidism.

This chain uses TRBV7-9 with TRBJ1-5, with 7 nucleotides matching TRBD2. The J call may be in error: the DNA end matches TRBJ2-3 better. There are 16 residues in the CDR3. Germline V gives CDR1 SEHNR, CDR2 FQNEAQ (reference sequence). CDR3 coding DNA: TGTGCCAGCAGCCCTGGCAGGGCGGGAGCCCTGTATACGCAGTATTTT. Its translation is CASSPGRAGALYTQYF.

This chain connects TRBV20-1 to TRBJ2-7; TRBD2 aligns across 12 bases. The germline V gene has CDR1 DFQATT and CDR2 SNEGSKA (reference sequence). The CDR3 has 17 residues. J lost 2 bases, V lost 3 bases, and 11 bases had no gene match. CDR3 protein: CSASSPSGRDNPYEQYF. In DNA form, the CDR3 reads TGCAGTGCTAGTTCCCCTAGCGGGAGGGACAACCCCTACGAGCAGTACTTC.

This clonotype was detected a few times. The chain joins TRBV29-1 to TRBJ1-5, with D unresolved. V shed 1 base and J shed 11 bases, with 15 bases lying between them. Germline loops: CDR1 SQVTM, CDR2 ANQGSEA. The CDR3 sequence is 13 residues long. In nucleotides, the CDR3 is TGCAGCGTTGAAGGAGCAGAGGAGGAGACCCAGCATTTT. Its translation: CSVEGAEEETQHF.

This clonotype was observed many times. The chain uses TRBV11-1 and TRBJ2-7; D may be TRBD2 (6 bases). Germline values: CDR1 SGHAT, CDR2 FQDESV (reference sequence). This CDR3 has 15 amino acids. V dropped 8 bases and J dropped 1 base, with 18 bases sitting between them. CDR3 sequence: CASAHGRQGSYEQYF. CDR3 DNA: TGTGCCAGCGCCCATGGGAGGCAGGGATCCTACGAGCAGTACTTC.

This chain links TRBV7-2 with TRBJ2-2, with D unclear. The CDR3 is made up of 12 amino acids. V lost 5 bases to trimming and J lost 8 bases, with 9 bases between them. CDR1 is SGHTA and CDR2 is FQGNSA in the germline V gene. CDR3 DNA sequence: TGTGCCAGCAGCACAGCACGTGGGGAGCTGTTTTTT. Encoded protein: CASSTARGELFF.

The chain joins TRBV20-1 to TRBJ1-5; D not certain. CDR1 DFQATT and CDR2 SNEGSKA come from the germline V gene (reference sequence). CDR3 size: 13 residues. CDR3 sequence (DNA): TGCAGCTTATCGACGGGAGGATACCAGCCCCAGCATTTT. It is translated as CSLSTGGYQPQHF.

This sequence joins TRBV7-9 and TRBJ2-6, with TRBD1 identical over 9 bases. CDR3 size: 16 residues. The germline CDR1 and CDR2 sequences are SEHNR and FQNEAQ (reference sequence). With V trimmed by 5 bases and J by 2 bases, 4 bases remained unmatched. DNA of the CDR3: TGTGCCAGCAGCCCACAGGGGGCCACTGGGGCCAACGTCCTGACTTTC. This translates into CASSPQGATGANVLTF.

The CDR3: CASSYGHSYQETQYF. CDR3 DNA sequence: TGTGCCAGCAGTTATGGACATTCGTACCAAGAGACCCAGTACTTC. The chain joins TRBV2 to TRBJ2-5, with D tentatively TRBD1 (5 bases). The CDR3 is made up of 15 amino acids. Trimming shortened V by 5 bases and J by 0 bases, and 13 bases separated the two germline ends. Germline CDR1 is SNHLY and CDR2 is FYNNEI.

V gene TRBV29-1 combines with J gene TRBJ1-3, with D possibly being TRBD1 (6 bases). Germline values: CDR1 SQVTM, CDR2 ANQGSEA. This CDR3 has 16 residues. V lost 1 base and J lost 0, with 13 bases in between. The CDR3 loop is CSVEGGATPSGNTIYF. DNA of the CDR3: TGCAGCGTTGAAGGGGGGGCAACACCCTCTGGAAACACCATATATTTT.

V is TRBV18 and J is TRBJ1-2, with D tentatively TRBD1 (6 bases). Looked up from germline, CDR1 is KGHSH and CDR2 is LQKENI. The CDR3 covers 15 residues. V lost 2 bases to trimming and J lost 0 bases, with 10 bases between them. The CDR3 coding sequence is TGTGCCAGCTCACCAGCCAGGGGTCCTAACTATGGCTACACCTTC. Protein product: CASSPARGPNYGYTF.

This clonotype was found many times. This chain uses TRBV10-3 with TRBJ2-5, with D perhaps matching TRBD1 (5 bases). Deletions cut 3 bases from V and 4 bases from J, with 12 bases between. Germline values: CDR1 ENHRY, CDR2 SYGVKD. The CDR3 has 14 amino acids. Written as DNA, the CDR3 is TGTGCCATCAGTGACCCCATAGGGGCAGAGACCCAGTACTTC. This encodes CAISDPIGAETQYF.

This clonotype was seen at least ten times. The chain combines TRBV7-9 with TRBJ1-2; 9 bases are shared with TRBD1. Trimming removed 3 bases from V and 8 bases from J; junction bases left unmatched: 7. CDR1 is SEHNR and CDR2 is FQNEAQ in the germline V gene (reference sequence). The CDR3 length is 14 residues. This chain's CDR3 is CASSLGQGSIGYTF. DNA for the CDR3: TGTGCCAGCAGCTTGGGACAGGGTTCGATCGGCTACACCTTC. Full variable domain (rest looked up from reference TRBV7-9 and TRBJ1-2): DTGVSQNPRHKITKRGQNVTFRCDPISEHNRLYWYRQTLGQGPEFLTYFQNEAQLEKSRLLSDRFSAERPKGSFSTLEIQRTEQGDSAMYLCASSLGQGSIGYTFGSGTRLTVV.

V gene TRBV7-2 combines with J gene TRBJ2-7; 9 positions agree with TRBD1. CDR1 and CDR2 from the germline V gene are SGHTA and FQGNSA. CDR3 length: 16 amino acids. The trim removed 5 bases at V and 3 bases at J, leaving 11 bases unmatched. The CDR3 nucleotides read TGTGCCAGCAGCCCTCGCCGGGACAGGGCCCACTACGAGCAGTACTTC. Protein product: CASSPRRDRAHYEQYF.

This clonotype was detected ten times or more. CDR3 DNA sequence: TGTGCCAGCAGCTTCGGACAGGGTACCACTGAAGCTTTCTTT. It yields the protein CASSFGQGTTEAFF. This rearrangement joins TRBV5-8 to TRBJ1-1; 8 positions match TRBD1. V lost 2 bases, J lost 4 bases, and 4 bases stayed unmatched. Germline values: CDR1 SGHTS, CDR2 YDEGEE. The CDR3 spans 14 residues.

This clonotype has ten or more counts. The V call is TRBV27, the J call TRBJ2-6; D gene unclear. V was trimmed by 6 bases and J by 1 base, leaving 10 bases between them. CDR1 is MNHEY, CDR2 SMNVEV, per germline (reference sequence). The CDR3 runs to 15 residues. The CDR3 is CASSLIGSGANVLTF. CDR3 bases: TGTGCCAGCAGCCTCATTGGATCTGGGGCCAACGTCCTGACTTTC. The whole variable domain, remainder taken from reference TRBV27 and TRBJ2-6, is EAQVTQNPRYLITVTGKKLTVTCSQNMNHEYMSWYRQDPGLGLRQIYYSMNVEVTDKGDVPEGYKVSRKEKRNFPLILESPSPNQTSLYFCASSLIGSGANVLTFGAGSRLTVL.

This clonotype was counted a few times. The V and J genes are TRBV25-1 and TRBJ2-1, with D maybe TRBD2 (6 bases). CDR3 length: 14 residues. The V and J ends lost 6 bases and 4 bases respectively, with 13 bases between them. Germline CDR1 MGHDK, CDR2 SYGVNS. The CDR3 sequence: CASSLDAGYNEQFF. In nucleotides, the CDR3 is TGTGCCAGCAGCCTAGATGCGGGATACAATGAGCAGTTCTTC.

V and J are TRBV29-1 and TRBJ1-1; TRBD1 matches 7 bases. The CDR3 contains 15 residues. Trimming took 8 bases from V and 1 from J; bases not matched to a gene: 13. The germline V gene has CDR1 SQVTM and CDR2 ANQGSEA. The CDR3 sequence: CSSYSKGQPNTEAFF. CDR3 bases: TGCAGCAGTTACTCGAAGGGACAGCCGAACACTGAAGCTTTCTTT.

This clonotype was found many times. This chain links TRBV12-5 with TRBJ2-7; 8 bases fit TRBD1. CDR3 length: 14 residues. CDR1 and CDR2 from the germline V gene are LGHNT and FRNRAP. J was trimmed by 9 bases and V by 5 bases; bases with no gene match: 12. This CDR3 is CASGPSGRGHGQYF. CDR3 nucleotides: TGTGCTAGTGGTCCCTCGGGCAGGGGGCATGGGCAGTACTTC.

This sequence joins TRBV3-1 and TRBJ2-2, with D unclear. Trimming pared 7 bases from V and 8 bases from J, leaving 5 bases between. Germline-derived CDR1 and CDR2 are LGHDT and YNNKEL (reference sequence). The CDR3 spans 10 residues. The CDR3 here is CASTDGELFF. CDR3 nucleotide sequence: TGTGCCAGCACTGATGGGGAGCTGTTTTTT. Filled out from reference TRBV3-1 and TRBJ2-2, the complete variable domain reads DTAVSQTPKYLVTQMGNDKSIKCEQNLGHDTMYWYKQDSKKFLKIMFSYNNKELIINETVPNRFSPKSPDKAHLNLHINSLELGDSAVYFCASTDGELFFGEGSRLTVL.

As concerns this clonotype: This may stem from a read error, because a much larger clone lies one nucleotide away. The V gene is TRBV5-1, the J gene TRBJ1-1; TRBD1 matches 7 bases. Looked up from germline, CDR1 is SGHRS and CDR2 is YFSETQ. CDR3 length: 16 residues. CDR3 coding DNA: TGCGCCAGCAGCTTGGACCTACAGGGGCCGAACACTGAAGCTCTCTTT. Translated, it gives CASSLDLQGPNTEALF.

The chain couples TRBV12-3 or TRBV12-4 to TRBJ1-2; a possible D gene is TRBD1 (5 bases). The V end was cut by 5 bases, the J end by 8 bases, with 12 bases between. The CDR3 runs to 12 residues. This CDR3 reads CASSRDGCGYTF. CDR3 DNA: TGTGCCAGCAGTCGGGACGGATGCGGCTACACCTTC.

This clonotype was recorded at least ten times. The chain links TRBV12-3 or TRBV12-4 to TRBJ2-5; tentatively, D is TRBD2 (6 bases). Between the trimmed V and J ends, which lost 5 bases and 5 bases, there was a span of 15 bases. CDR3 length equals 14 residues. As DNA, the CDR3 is TGTGCCAGCAGTGTAGGGGACTGGTGGGAGACCCAGTACTTC. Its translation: CASSVGDWWETQYF.

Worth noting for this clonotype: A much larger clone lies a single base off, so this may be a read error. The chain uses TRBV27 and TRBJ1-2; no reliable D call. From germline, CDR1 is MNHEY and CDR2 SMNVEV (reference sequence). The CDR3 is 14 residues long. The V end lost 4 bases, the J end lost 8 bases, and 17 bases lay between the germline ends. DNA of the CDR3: TGTGCCAGCAGTTCCCGGAACTACGACAAGGGCTACACCTTC. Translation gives CASSSRNYDKGYTF.

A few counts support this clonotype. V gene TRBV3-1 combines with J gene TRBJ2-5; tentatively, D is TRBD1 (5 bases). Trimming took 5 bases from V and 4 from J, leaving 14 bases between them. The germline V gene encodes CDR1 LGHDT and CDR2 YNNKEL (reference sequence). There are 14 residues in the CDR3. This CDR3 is CASSYIQGLETQYF. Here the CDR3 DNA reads TGTGCCAGCAGCTATATCCAGGGATTAGAGACCCAGTACTTC.

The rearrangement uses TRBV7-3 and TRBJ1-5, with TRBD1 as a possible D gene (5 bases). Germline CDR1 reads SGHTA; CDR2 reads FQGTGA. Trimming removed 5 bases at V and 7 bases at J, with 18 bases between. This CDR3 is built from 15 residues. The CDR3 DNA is TGTGCCAGCAGCAAGGGACTAGCGGGAGGCCAGCCCCAGCATTTT. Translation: CASSKGLAGGQPQHF.

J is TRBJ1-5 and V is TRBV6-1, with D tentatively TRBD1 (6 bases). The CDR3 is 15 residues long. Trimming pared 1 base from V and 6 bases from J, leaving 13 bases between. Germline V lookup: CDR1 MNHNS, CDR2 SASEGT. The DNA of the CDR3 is TGTGCCAGCAGTGAAGATGCAGGGGAGGGTCAGCCCCAGCATTTT. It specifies CASSEDAGEGQPQHF.

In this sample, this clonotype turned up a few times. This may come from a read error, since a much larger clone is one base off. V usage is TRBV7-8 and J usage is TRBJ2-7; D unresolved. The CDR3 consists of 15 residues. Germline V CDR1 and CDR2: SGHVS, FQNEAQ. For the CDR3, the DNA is TGTGTCAGCAGCTTTAGGGATATCAGGACGTCCGAGCAGTACTTC. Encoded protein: CVSSFRDIRTSEQYF.

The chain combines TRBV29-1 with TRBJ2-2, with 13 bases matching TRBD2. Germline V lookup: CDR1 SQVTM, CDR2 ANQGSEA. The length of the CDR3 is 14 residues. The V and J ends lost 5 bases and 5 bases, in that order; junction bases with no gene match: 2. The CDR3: CSVSGLAGTGELFF. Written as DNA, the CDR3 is TGCAGCGTTTCGGGACTAGCGGGGACCGGGGAGCTGTTTTTT.

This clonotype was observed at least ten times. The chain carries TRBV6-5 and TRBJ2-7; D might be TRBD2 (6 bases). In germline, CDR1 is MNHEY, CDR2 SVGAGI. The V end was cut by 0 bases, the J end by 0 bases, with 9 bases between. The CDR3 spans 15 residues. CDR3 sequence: CASSYSTSSSYEQYF. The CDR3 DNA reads TGTGCCAGCAGTTACTCTACTAGCAGCTCCTACGAGCAGTACTTC.